A selection of T cell receptor beta chains follows, all from one sample in a study of CD8+CD57+ T cells in acquired aplastic anemia. In TCRdb, the reads were re-called with MiXCR into one record per CDR3 protein. This table holds about 220,000 distinct CDR3 sequences, around 32% found once. Sequencing was done on a sample of sorted CD4+, CD8+, or CD8+CD57+ T cells (not recorded which) from PBMCs. These receptors originate from a human donor in good health, serving as a control. CDR3s include the opening cysteine and the closing phenylalanine or tryptophan. The D gene is left open where the match is weak. Where a row states a size, it is once, few, many or the class of an expanded clone; other rows omit it.

>TRBJ2-2|TRBV10-3|many|NA
TGTGCCATCAGTCATCGGGAGAACACCGGGGAGCTGTTTTTT
CAISHRENTGELFF
>TRBJ1-2|TRBV7-2|few|TRBD1
TGTGCCTGGGAATATGACAGGGGGGGAGGCTACACCTTC
CAWEYDRGGGYTF
>TRBJ1-3|TRBV5-1|NA|NA
TGCGCCAGCAGCTTGAACAGCCTCTCTGGAAACACCATATATTTT
CASSLNSLSGNTIYF
>TRBJ2-2|TRBV19|NA|NA
TGTGCCAGTGGGTACACCTTAAACACCGGGGAGCTGTTTTTT
CASGYTLNTGELFF
>TRBJ1-6|TRBV2|many|NA
TGTGCCAGCAGGGGGGACCGAGCCTATAATTCACCCCTCCACTTT
CASRGDRAYNSPLHF
>TRBJ2-7|TRBV15|once|TRBD1
TGTGCCACCAACAGAGCGTGGCAGGGGGCCTACGAGCAGTACTTC
CATNRAWQGAYEQYF
>TRBJ2-5|TRBV7-2|NA|TRBD2
TGTGCCAGCAGCTTACTAGCGGGAGGAGGGACCCAGTACTTC
CASSLLAGGGTQYF
>TRBJ1-2|TRBV7-1|few|NA
TGTGCCAGCAGCTCCATTGGGGCCAGCTCAACCGAAAAAAGGGACTATGGCTACACCTTC
CASSSIGASSTEKRDYGYTF
>TRBJ2-3|TRBV2|NA|NA
TGTGCCAGCAGTAGCAACAGGGACACAGATACGCAGTATTTT
CASSSNRDTDTQYF
>TRBJ2-1|TRBV11-2|many|TRBD2
TGTGCCAGCAGCCCCGGGACTAGCACTGAGCAGTTCTTC
CASSPGTSTEQFF
>TRBJ2-3|TRBV25-1|NA|NA
TGTGCCAGACTAACAGGTTGTCGGACAGATACGCAGTATTTT
CARLTGCRTDTQYF
>TRBJ1-2|TRBV10-3|medium-sized|NA
TGTGCCATCAGTGATCCAGGGGCCAACACAAACTATGGCTACACCTTC
CAISDPGANTNYGYTF
>TRBJ1-2|TRBV18|NA|NA
TGTGCCAGCTCACCAACCACAGGGTCGGACTATGGCTACACCTTC
CASSPTTGSDYGYTF
>TRBJ1-4|TRBV29-1|NA|NA
TGCAGCGTTGTAGGGTTTAATGAAAAACTGTTTTTT
CSVVGFNEKLFF
>TRBJ1-2|TRBV7-9|many|TRBD1
TGTGCCAGCAGCCAGGGGGGGACAGGGACCTATGGCTACACCTTC
CASSQGGTGTYGYTF
>TRBJ2-7|TRBV5-1|many|TRBD2
TGCGCCAGCAGCGAAGCTAGCGGGCAACCCTCCTACGAGCAGTACTTC
CASSEASGQPSYEQYF
>TRBJ1-1|TRBV9|few|NA
TGTGCCAGCTCTGCCAGTCCGGGTTCTGGGACTGAAGCTTTCTTT
CASSASPGSGTEAFF
>TRBJ2-5|TRBV15|NA|NA
TGTGCCACCAGCAATGGGGAGACCCAGTACTTC
CATSNGETQYF
>TRBJ1-3|TRBV5-1|many|TRBD1
TGCGCCAGCAGCTTGTCCTGGACAGGGGGAAACACCATATATTTT
CASSLSWTGGNTIYF
>TRBJ2-7|TRBV5-1|many|TRBD2
TGCGCCAGCAGCTTGGCAGCGGGAGGGCCAAGCGAGCAGTACTTC
CASSLAAGGPSEQYF
>TRBJ2-1|TRBV24-1|many|NA
TGTGCCACCAGTGATTTGCAAAGCGGGTCCTTAAATGAGCAGTTCTTC
CATSDLQSGSLNEQFF
>TRBJ1-2|TRBV11-2|many|NA
TGTGCCAGCAGAACAATCACAAACCCACAGGGAACGGGGGCCTATGGCTACACCTTC
CASRTITNPQGTGAYGYTF
>TRBJ1-2|TRBV18|NA|NA
TGTGCCAGCTCACCAAGGACGACCGAGAGCTACACCTTC
CASSPRTTESYTF
>TRBJ1-2|TRBV12-3/TRBV12-4|many|NA
TGTGCCAGCAGTTTAGCGCGGGGAGGGATATATGGCTACACCTTC
CASSLARGGIYGYTF
>TRBJ1-4|TRBV15|many|NA
TGTGCCACCAGCAGGGTCGGTGCAACTAATGAAAAACTGTTTTTT
CATSRVGATNEKLFF
>TRBJ1-1|TRBV29-1|few|NA
TGCAGCGCACGTACCCGCCTAACACCCACCGAAGGCTTT
CSARTRLTPTEGF